This paragraph reports one TCR beta chain. This record belongs to a study of blood T cells in healthy people across ages. It was with a sample-barcoded 5' primer and a J-beta primer mix that a second PCR of about 6 to 11 cycles was run. MiXCR was run by TCRdb on the 5' RACE reads, yielding one entry per CDR3 protein. The table lists over a million distinct CDR3 sequences, less than 50% of them singletons, with around 18% in the top ten. The CDR3 consists of 17 residues. V shed 0 bases and J 11 bases; nucleotides not matched to a gene: 11. Germline V gene sequence: CDR1 SGHDN, CDR2 FVKESK. The rearrangement joins TRBV14 to TRBJ2-1; 12 bases are a match to TRBD2. This clonotype was sampled from a woman aged 60-75 years in good health. The sequencing sample was made of blood. In DNA form, the CDR3 reads TGTGCCAGCAGCCAAGATCCCCGGACTAGCGGGATCTATAAGCAGTTCTTC. It encodes CASSQDPRTSGIYKQFF. Drawing the rest from reference TRBV14 and TRBJ2-1, the complete variable domain is EAGVTQFPSHSVIEKGQTVTLRCDPISGHDNLYWYRRVMGKEIKFLLHFVKESKQDESGMPNNRFLAERTGGTYSTLKVQPAELEDSGVYFCASSQDPRTSGIYKQFFGPGTRLTVL.